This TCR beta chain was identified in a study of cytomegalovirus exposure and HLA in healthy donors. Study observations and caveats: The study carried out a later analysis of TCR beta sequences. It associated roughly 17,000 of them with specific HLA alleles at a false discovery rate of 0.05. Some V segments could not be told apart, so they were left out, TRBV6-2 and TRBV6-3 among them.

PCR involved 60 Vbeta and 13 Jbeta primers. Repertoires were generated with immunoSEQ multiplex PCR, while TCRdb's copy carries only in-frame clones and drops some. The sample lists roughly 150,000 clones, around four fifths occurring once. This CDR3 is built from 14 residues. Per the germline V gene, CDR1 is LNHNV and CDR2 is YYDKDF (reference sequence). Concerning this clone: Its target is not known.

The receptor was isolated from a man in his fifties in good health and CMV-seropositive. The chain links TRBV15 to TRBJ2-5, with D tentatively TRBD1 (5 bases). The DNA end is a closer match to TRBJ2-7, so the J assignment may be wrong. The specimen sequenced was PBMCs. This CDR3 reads CATSRDQGPYEQYF. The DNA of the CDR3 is TGTGCCACCAGCAGAGATCAGGGTCCCTACGAGCAGTACTTC.